Listed below are T cell receptor beta chains from one sample, sequenced in a study of shared clonotypes between healthy human individuals. Sequenced by immunoSEQ multiplex PCR; TCRdb stores in-frame clones only, minus some. The sample consists of around 500,000 clones, approximately 84% of them appearing once. Sequencing input: PBMCs. The receptors derive from a woman aged 40 to 55 in good health. Some clones in this sample may be carry-over from other donors' samples. Both conserved end residues are part of each CDR3. A D gene is named only where the DNA matches it firmly. Expanded clones get a size class; other rows say once, few or many, or leave the size out.

j_call d_call v_call clone_size cdr3_nt cdr3_aa
TRBJ1-3 NA TRBV9 NA TGTGCCAGCAGCGTCGGCGGGGAGGGAACTGGAAACACCATATATTTT CASSVGGEGTGNTIYF
TRBJ2-3 TRBD1 TRBV5-1 NA TGCGCCAGCTCCCGGGGGCAGGGGGCTAACACAGATACGCAGTATTTT CASSRGQGANTDTQYF
TRBJ2-7 TRBD1 TRBV11-2 NA TGTGCCAGCAGAAAGGGACAGGGGAAATCTTACGAGCAGTACTTC CASRKGQGKSYEQYF
TRBJ2-7 TRBD2 TRBV11-2 NA TGTGCCAGCAGCTTCCGAGCGGGAGGGTACGAGCAGTACTTC CASSFRAGGYEQYF
TRBJ2-5 TRBD2 TRBV7-9 NA TGTGCCAGCAGCAGCCTAGCGGCAGAACAAGAGACCCAGTACTTC CASSSLAAEQETQYF
TRBJ2-3 TRBD2 TRBV5-5 NA TGTGCCAGCAGCTTGGGACTAGCGGGAGTTTCGGAAGTGCAGTATTTT CASSLGLAGVSEVQYF
TRBJ1-3 TRBD1 TRBV9 NA TGTGCCAGCAGCCCTCGACAGGGATTCTCTGGAAACACCATATATTTT CASSPRQGFSGNTIYF
TRBJ2-5 NA TRBV5-1 NA TGCGCCAGCATGGGGGTCGCAGGGCAAGAGACCCAGTACTTC CASMGVAGQETQYF
TRBJ2-3 NA TRBV7-2 few TGTGCCAGCAGCCTCAGGGTGCTGTTGGGCACAGATACGCAGTATTTT CASSLRVLLGTDTQYF
TRBJ2-1 TRBD2 TRBV7-3 NA TGTGCCACGGGACTAGCGCGGAACAATGAGCAGTTCTTC CATGLARNNEQFF
TRBJ2-1 NA TRBV27 NA TGTGCCAGCAGTTTATTAGGTACCCACAATGAGCAGTTCTTC CASSLLGTHNEQFF
TRBJ2-7 NA TRBV18 NA TGTGCCAGCTCCCCGGACATACTCTACGAGCAGTACTTC CASSPDILYEQYF
TRBJ1-3 TRBD1 TRBV10-3 NA TGTGCCATCAGAGGGACAGGCCGAGGAAACACCATATATTTT CAIRGTGRGNTIYF
TRBJ2-4 TRBD2 TRBV6-5 NA TGTGCCAGCAGTTTCCGGGAGGGGAACATTCAGTACTTC CASSFREGNIQYF
TRBJ2-1 NA TRBV20-1 NA TGCAGTGCTCAGGGCAATGAGCAGTTCTTC CSAQGNEQFF
TRBJ1-2 NA TRBV19 NA TGTGCCAGCTCCAGTAAAGCGGAAGGCTACACCTTC CASSSKAEGYTF
TRBJ1-5 TRBD1 TRBV2 NA TGTGCCAGCAGGGCGGACAGGGGCCCGAATCAGCCCCAGCATTTT CASRADRGPNQPQHF
TRBJ1-1 NA TRBV5-6 NA TGTGCCAGCAGCTTGGTATCGGGGTTGAACACTGAAGCTTTCTTT CASSLVSGLNTEAFF
TRBJ2-7 NA TRBV18 once TGTGCCAGCTCACCACGCCAGGGCAGGGGTCTTGGGGAGCAGTACTTC CASSPRQGRGLGEQYF
TRBJ1-4 NA TRBV6-1 NA TGTGCCAGCAGGGATGCAGGGTCTCGGGATGAAAAACTGTTTTTT CASRDAGSRDEKLFF
TRBJ2-7 NA TRBV7-6 many TGTGCCAGCAGCTCTTGGAACGAGCAGTACTTC CASSSWNEQYF